Detailed here is one T cell receptor (beta chain). Its antigen is currently unknown. The V end was cut by 1 base, the J end by 6 bases, with 14 bases between. Germline values: CDR1 SGHAT, CDR2 FQNNGV. CDR3 length: 15 residues. Some clones are missing from TCRdb's copy, which holds only in-frame ones; the method was immunoSEQ multiplex PCR. Among tens of thousands of clones listed, roughly 89% were seen once. This specimen belongs to a study of T cell responses to AZD1222 COVID-19 vaccine. Whole-study context: Combined were second doses at about 4 or about 12 weeks.

Notes on the study in general: Recipients of two AZD1222 doses showed rising Spike-specific TCR breadth and depth. A mostly white British donor set with more females was recruited, and clonal diversity was possibly underestimated.

The receptor was isolated from an adult in good health. V gene TRBV11-2 combines with J gene TRBJ2-3, with D maybe TRBD1 (7 bases). The sequenced sample was peripheral blood, obtained on day 0 of AZD1222 vaccination. CDR3 sequence reads: CASSLGPGGRDTQYF. The CDR3 nucleotides read TGTGCCAGCAGCTTAGGTCCAGGGGGGCGGGATACGCAGTATTTT.